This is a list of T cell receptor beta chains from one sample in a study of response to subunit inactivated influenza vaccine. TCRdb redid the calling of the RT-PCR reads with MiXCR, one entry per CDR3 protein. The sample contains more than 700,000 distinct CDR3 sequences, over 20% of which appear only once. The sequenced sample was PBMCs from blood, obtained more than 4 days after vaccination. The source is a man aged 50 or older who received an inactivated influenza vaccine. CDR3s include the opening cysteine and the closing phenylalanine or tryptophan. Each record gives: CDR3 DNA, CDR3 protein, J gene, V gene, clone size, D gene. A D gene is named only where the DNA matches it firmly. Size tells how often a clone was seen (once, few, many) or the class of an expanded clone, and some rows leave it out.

DNA: TGTGCCAGCTCACCACCGGCGGCTAAGACCGGGGAGCTGTTTTTT; CDR3: CASSPPAAKTGELFF; J: TRBJ2-2; V: TRBV18; size: few; D: -
DNA: TGCGCCAGCAGCCAAGGACGACAGGGTTATTTCGATGAGCAGTTCTTC; CDR3: CASSQGRQGYFDEQFF; J: TRBJ2-1; V: TRBV4-1; size: few; D: TRBD1
DNA: TGCAGTGCTAGAGTAGGACAGGCGCCCGGGGAGCTGTTTTTT; CDR3: CSARVGQAPGELFF; J: TRBJ2-2; V: TRBV20-1; size: -; D: TRBD1
DNA: TGTGCCAGCAGTTGGGGGGGGACCTCCTACAATGAGCAGTTCTTC; CDR3: CASSWGGTSYNEQFF; J: TRBJ2-1; V: TRBV27; size: few; D: TRBD2
DNA: TGCGCCAGCAGCCAAGAACGGGGGAGTAGCTTTGAGCAGTTCTTC; CDR3: CASSQERGSSFEQFF; J: TRBJ2-1; V: TRBV4-3; size: few; D: -
DNA: TGTGCCATCAGCGACCCCGCCGGGACTAGCGGGAGGGGGCCCTACAATGAGCAGTTCTTC; CDR3: CAISDPAGTSGRGPYNEQFF; J: TRBJ2-1; V: TRBV10-3; size: few; D: TRBD2
DNA: TGTGCCATCAGTGATCGGAGCTATGAAGCTTTCTTT; CDR3: CAISDRSYEAFF; J: TRBJ1-1; V: TRBV10-3; size: -; D: -
DNA: TGTGCCAGCATAACAGCGGGGGAGGCGGAGCAGTTCTTC; CDR3: CASITAGEAEQFF; J: TRBJ2-1; V: TRBV2; size: few; D: TRBD2
DNA: TGCAGTGCTAGAGCGATGACGGGACTACCATCCTACAATGAGCAGTTCTTC; CDR3: CSARAMTGLPSYNEQFF; J: TRBJ2-1; V: TRBV20-1; size: -; D: TRBD2
DNA: TGTGCTAGTGGGACAGTTTTCGGTATTTACAATGAGCAGTTCTTC; CDR3: CASGTVFGIYNEQFF; J: TRBJ2-1; V: TRBV12-5; size: few; D: -
DNA: TGCAGTGCTAGAGCTGTGACTAGCGGATACGAGCAGTACTTC; CDR3: CSARAVTSGYEQYF; J: TRBJ2-7; V: TRBV20-1; size: -; D: TRBD2
DNA: TGCAGTGCTCAGGACGGTCCCTACGAGCAGTACTTC; CDR3: CSAQDGPYEQYF; J: TRBJ2-7; V: TRBV20-1; size: -; D: -
DNA: TGCAGTGGTGACACCAAGGGAAGGTACGAGCAGTACTTC; CDR3: CSGDTKGRYEQYF; J: TRBJ2-7; V: TRBV20-1; size: few; D: -
DNA: TGTGCCAGCAGCTCACGTGGGGGGCCTCGTAACACCATATATTTT; CDR3: CASSSRGGPRNTIYF; J: TRBJ1-3; V: TRBV7-9; size: -; D: -
DNA: TGTGCCAGCAGGTTCTCGGACGGGACTGAAGCTTTCTTT; CDR3: CASRFSDGTEAFF; J: TRBJ1-1; V: TRBV12-3/TRBV12-4; size: many; D: -
DNA: TGTGCCAGCAGGAACCCCGGGGACAGCGAGTTCTTC; CDR3: CASRNPGDSEFF; J: TRBJ2-1; V: TRBV7-3; size: many; D: TRBD1
DNA: TGTGCCAGCAGTTCGGCCAGCGGGGCCAAAAACATTCAGTACTTC; CDR3: CASSSASGAKNIQYF; J: TRBJ2-4; V: TRBV28; size: many; D: -
DNA: TGCAGTGCCCGTCTGTATAATCAGCCCCAGCATTTT; CDR3: CSARLYNQPQHF; J: TRBJ1-5; V: TRBV20-1; size: few; D: -
DNA: TGTGCCAGCAGCTTAAGTCTAGCAAATGAGCAGTTCTTC; CDR3: CASSLSLANEQFF; J: TRBJ2-1; V: TRBV7-2; size: few; D: -
DNA: TGTGCCAGCAGCTTACAGACGCAGACAACACCCCTCCACTTT; CDR3: CASSLQTQTTPLHF; J: TRBJ1-6; V: TRBV7-9; size: -; D: -
DNA: TGTGCCAGCAGACCCCAGGGCACCGGGGAGCTGTTTTTT; CDR3: CASRPQGTGELFF; J: TRBJ2-2; V: TRBV6-1; size: -; D: -
DNA: TGTGCCAGCAGTTTAGGTCTGGATATTTTCTTAGGTTCACCCCTCCACTTT; CDR3: CASSLGLDIFLGSPLHF; J: TRBJ1-6; V: TRBV12-3/TRBV12-4; size: few; D: -
DNA: TGTGCCAGCAGCAGGGGACTAGCGGATAACACAGATACGCAGTATTTT; CDR3: CASSRGLADNTDTQYF; J: TRBJ2-3; V: TRBV11-2; size: -; D: TRBD2
DNA: TGTGCCAGCAGCCATTTTCTTCTCACAGATACGCAGTATTTT; CDR3: CASSHFLLTDTQYF; J: TRBJ2-3; V: TRBV12-3/TRBV12-4; size: -; D: -
DNA: TGCGCCAGCAGCCACCTGACTCTAGCGGGAGGTTACGAGCAGTACTTC; CDR3: CASSHLTLAGGYEQYF; J: TRBJ2-7; V: TRBV5-1; size: few; D: TRBD2
DNA: TGTGCCAGCAGTTCCGGACAGGGTGTTACCCACGAGCAGTACTTC; CDR3: CASSSGQGVTHEQYF; J: TRBJ2-7; V: TRBV28; size: few; D: TRBD1
DNA: TGTGCCAGCGAACGGGGGACCGGGTGGAATGAGCAGTTCTTC; CDR3: CASERGTGWNEQFF; J: TRBJ2-1; V: TRBV9; size: -; D: -
DNA: TGTGCCAGCAGTTCGGGACAGGGATCTTGGCAGTACTTC; CDR3: CASSSGQGSWQYF; J: TRBJ2-7; V: TRBV28; size: -; D: TRBD1
DNA: TGCAGTGCCGAGGGGGCTGGTAACTATGGCTACACCTTC; CDR3: CSAEGAGNYGYTF; J: TRBJ1-2; V: TRBV20-1; size: -; D: TRBD1
DNA: TGTGCCAGCAGCCCTGATGACAGGGGGCATGAAGCTTTCTTT; CDR3: CASSPDDRGHEAFF; J: TRBJ1-1; V: TRBV11-2; size: -; D: TRBD1
DNA: TGCAGTGCTAGAGAGGGCAGTCTGTCCTACGAGCAGTACTTC; CDR3: CSAREGSLSYEQYF; J: TRBJ2-7; V: TRBV20-1; size: many; D: -
DNA: TGTGCCAGCAGCTTATTTGGCGGGTTCTCCTACAATGAGCAGTTCTTC; CDR3: CASSLFGGFSYNEQFF; J: TRBJ2-1; V: TRBV7-8; size: once; D: -
DNA: TGTGCCAGCAGTATAGGGACAGGGGGGATCTACGAGCAGTACTTC; CDR3: CASSIGTGGIYEQYF; J: TRBJ2-7; V: TRBV27; size: -; D: TRBD1
DNA: TGCGCCAGCAGTGATTTGGGGGCGCGGGGCACAGATACGCAGTATTTT; CDR3: CASSDLGARGTDTQYF; J: TRBJ2-3; V: TRBV10-1; size: -; D: -
DNA: TGCAGTGCTAGATTTGGACTGCAAGAGACCCAGTACTTC; CDR3: CSARFGLQETQYF; J: TRBJ2-5; V: TRBV20-1; size: few; D: -
DNA: TGTGCCAGCAGCTTAGGGGGCAGGACGAGCACAGATACGCAGTATTTT; CDR3: CASSLGGRTSTDTQYF; J: TRBJ2-3; V: TRBV7-8; size: few; D: -
DNA: TGCAGCGCCGGGGACTCTCAGCAGTACTTC; CDR3: CSAGDSQQYF; J: TRBJ2-7; V: TRBV29-1; size: few; D: -
DNA: TGCAGCGTCATAAGCACGCGGCGTGGTAATGAGCAGTTCTTC; CDR3: CSVISTRRGNEQFF; J: TRBJ2-1; V: TRBV29-1; size: -; D: -